This passage covers 32 T cell receptor beta chains from one sample sequenced in a study of CD8+ T cells in alopecia areata. cDNA serving as the sequencing template came from extracted, reverse transcribed RNA. Generated by immunoSEQ multiplex PCR, the TCRdb table keeps only in-frame clones and is missing some. The sample consists of 150,000 to 200,000 clones, 55% to 65% of them appearing once. Sequenced: CD4+ T cells sorted from blood. These TCRs come from a human donor in good health.

The chain couples TRBV5-1 to TRBJ2-7, with no clear D. The V end was cut by 0 bases, the J end by 6 bases, with 10 bases between. The germline CDR1 and CDR2 sequences are SGHRS and YFSETQ. CDR3 length equals 13 residues. As DNA, the CDR3 is TGCGCCAGCAGCTTGGTGGAGTTGGGCGAGCAGTACTTC. Its translation: CASSLVELGEQYF.

A note on this clone: Other DNA sequences in the same sample also yield this CDR3. The genes are TRBV7-8 and TRBJ2-1, with D uncertain. CDR1 and CDR2 from the germline V gene are SGHVS and FQNEAQ. V was clipped by 1 base and J by 0 bases, with 7 bases between them. This CDR3 spans 15 amino acids. The CDR3 DNA follows: TGTGCCAGCAGCTTAGTTCTCAGCTCCTACAATGAGCAGTTCTTC. Its protein is CASSLVLSSYNEQFF. The full variable domain, with the rest looked up from reference TRBV7-8 and TRBJ2-1, is GAGVSQSPRYKVAKRGQDVALRCDPISGHVSLFWYQQALGQGPEFLTYFQNEAQLDKSGLPSDRFFAERPEGSVSTLKIQRTQQEDSAVYLCASSLVLSSYNEQFFGPGTRLTVL.

V usage is TRBV9 and J usage is TRBJ2-2; possible D gene TRBD2, 5 bases. Germline V CDR1 and CDR2: SGDLS, YYNGEE. V was clipped by 0 bases and J by 7 bases, with 10 bases between them. This CDR3 region has 14 residues. CDR3 loop: CASSVASRDGELFF. The CDR3, as DNA: TGTGCCAGCAGCGTAGCTTCGAGGGACGGGGAGCTGTTTTTT.

This sequence joins TRBV27 and TRBJ1-2; unclear D gene. CDR3 length: 13 residues. Germline loops: CDR1 MNHEY, CDR2 SMNVEV (reference sequence). V was trimmed by 1 base and J by 8 bases, leaving 11 bases between them. The CDR3 region is CASSLLTGRGYTF. The CDR3 DNA follows: TGTGCCAGCAGTTTATTGACGGGCCGAGGCTACACCTTC.

This rearrangement joins TRBV4-2 to TRBJ2-1; D remains unclear. Germline CDR1 reads LGHNA; CDR2 reads YNFKEQ. V gave up 8 bases and J gave up 0 bases, with 17 bases separating them. CDR3 size: 16 residues. CDR3 in DNA: TGTGCCAGCGGACCGGACGGACCCGTCTCCTACAATGAGCAGTTCTTC. Translating it yields CASGPDGPVSYNEQFF.

This clone has just one count. This chain uses TRBV11-2 with TRBJ1-1; 7 bases map to TRBD1. Germline V CDR1 and CDR2: SGHAT, FQNNGV. CDR3 length: 14 residues. The junction had 5 bases not matched to a gene; V was cut back by 6 bases and J by 1 base. Here the CDR3 reads CASSYDRANTEAFF. The CDR3 region has the DNA TGTGCCAGCAGTTACGACAGGGCGAACACTGAAGCTTTCTTT.

There are a few counts of this clone. The rearrangement joins TRBV5-4 to TRBJ2-4, with D possibly TRBD2 on 5 matching bases. The length of the CDR3 is 14 residues. V lost 4 bases and J lost 3, with 11 bases in between. The germline V gene has CDR1 SGHNT and CDR2 YYREEE (reference sequence). The CDR3 DNA reads TGTGCCAGCAGCCCTGCCCGGGACAAAAACATTCAGTACTTC. It specifies CASSPARDKNIQYF.

The CDR3 DNA reads TGTGCCTGGAGTGCGTGGACAGGGGGGAATCAGCCCCAGCATTTT. Translating it yields CAWSAWTGGNQPQHF. This rearrangement joins TRBV30 to TRBJ1-5; 10 bases map to TRBD1. V lost 1 base, J lost 4 bases, and 4 bases stayed unmatched. The CDR3 spans 15 residues. The germline gives CDR1 GTSNPN, CDR2 SVGIG (reference sequence).

The chain joins TRBV5-4 to TRBJ2-3; no firm D call. Germline lookup yields CDR1 SGHNT and CDR2 YYREEE (reference sequence). The V gene lost 0 bases and the J gene lost 6 bases, with 14 bases spanning the gap. This CDR3 contains 15 residues. CDR3 loop: CASSLESTRADTQYF. In DNA form, the CDR3 reads TGTGCCAGCAGCTTGGAGAGTACAAGGGCGGATACGCAGTATTTT.

V usage is TRBV5-6 and J usage is TRBJ2-7; D unclear. Germline CDR1 reads SGHDT; CDR2 reads YYEEEE. The CDR3 is 14 residues long. The V end was cut by 4 bases, the J end by 1 base, with 12 bases between. For the CDR3, the DNA is TGTGCCAGCAGCCCTCGGACGGCATCCTACGAGCAGTACTTC. Protein sequence: CASSPRTASYEQYF.

This chain connects TRBV29-1 to TRBJ1-2; 11 nucleotides align to TRBD1. With V trimmed by 8 bases and J by 7 bases, 9 bases remained unmatched. This CDR3 is 13 amino acids long. The germline gives CDR1 SQVTM, CDR2 ANQGSEA. In nucleotides, the CDR3 is TGCAGCTCCGAGGACAGGGGGCTCGGTGGCTACACCTTC. It yields the protein CSSEDRGLGGYTF.

This clone was observed a handful of times. V gene TRBV29-1 combines with J gene TRBJ2-5; D ambiguous. The V gene lost 4 bases and the J gene lost 5 bases, with 11 bases spanning the gap. The CDR3 sequence is 12 residues long. From germline, CDR1 is SQVTM and CDR2 ANQGSEA. CDR3 DNA sequence: TGCAGCGTTGTTCAGCAGGCGGAGACCCAGTACTTC. Amino acids: CSVVQQAETQYF. Together with reference TRBV29-1 and TRBJ2-5, the CDR3 gives the full variable domain: SAVISQKPSRDICQRGTSLTIQCQVDSQVTMMFWYRQQPGQSLTLIATANQGSEATYESGFVIDKFPISRPNLTFSTLTVSNMSPEDSSIYLCSVVQQAETQYFGPGTRLLVL.

V gene TRBV29-1 combines with J gene TRBJ2-6; TRBD2 agrees at 7 bases. The CDR3 spans 16 residues. Germline V CDR1 and CDR2: SQVTM, ANQGSEA. After removal of 7 bases from V and 4 bases from J, the junction contained 13 bases not matched to a gene. In nucleotides, the CDR3 is TGCAGCGCTGTAAATCCGGGGGGTGCAGGGGCCAACGTCCTGACTTTC. Amino acid sequence: CSAVNPGGAGANVLTF.

V and J are TRBV9 and TRBJ2-3, with D unclear. V lost 0 bases and J 7 bases, leaving 9 bases between the germline ends. Germline CDR1 and CDR2: SGDLS and YYNGEE. This CDR3 spans 13 amino acids. The CDR3 DNA sequence: TGTGCCAGCAGCGTAGTTGCCACGCATACGCAGTATTTT. It is translated as CASSVVATHTQYF.

The CDR3 here is CASSSSGLGEQYF. Here the CDR3 DNA reads TGTGCCAGCAGCTCCTCGGGCCTGGGCGAGCAGTACTTC. The chain recombines TRBV7-3 with TRBJ2-7; D not resolved. Trimming stripped 4 bases from V and 6 bases from J, with 13 bases between. CDR3 length: 13 amino acids. CDR1 is SGHTA and CDR2 is FQGTGA in the germline V gene. Using reference TRBV7-3 and TRBJ2-7 for the parts outside the CDR3, the full variable domain is GAGVSQTPSNKVTEKGKYVELRCDPISGHTALYWYRQSLGQGPEFLIYFQGTGAADDSGLPNDRFFAVRPEGSVSTLKIQRTERGDSAVYLCASSSSGLGEQYFGPGTRLTVT.

This clone has only a few counts. The V call is TRBV7-9, the J call TRBJ1-6; the D is unclear. In germline, CDR1 is SEHNR, CDR2 FQNEAQ (reference sequence). V was trimmed by 8 bases and J by 7 bases, leaving 9 bases between them. The CDR3 has 12 residues. The CDR3 reads CASRPANSPLHF. Written as DNA, the CDR3 is TGTGCCAGCCGCCCAGCGAATTCACCCCTCCACTTT.

This clone has just one count. This chain uses TRBV29-1 with TRBJ2-1; the D gene is possibly TRBD1 (6 bases). The ends were cut back, 5 bases at V and 9 bases at J, with 14 bases in the middle. This CDR3 spans 12 amino acids. Per the germline V gene, CDR1 is SQVTM and CDR2 is ANQGSEA. CDR3 coding DNA: TGCAGCGTTTTTATACAGGGAGTTGAGCAGTTCTTC. This encodes CSVFIQGVEQFF.

This chain links TRBV29-1 with TRBJ1-3; the D is unclear. V was clipped by 6 bases and J by 1 base, with 10 bases between them. This CDR3 spans 13 amino acids. Germline V gene lookup returns CDR1 SQVTM and CDR2 ANQGSEA. CDR3 in DNA: TGCAGCGTCGGGGATAAATCTGGAAACACCATATATTTT. It translates to CSVGDKSGNTIYF.

CDR3 nucleotide sequence: TGTGCCAGGGTCCCCCCAAAAACAGATACGCAGTATTTT. The encoded protein is CARVPPKTDTQYF. This chain uses TRBV9 with TRBJ2-3; D gene unclear. V was pared by 8 bases and J by 3 bases, with 13 bases between. Germline CDR1 and CDR2: SGDLS and YYNGEE. There are 13 residues in the CDR3.

This clone was seen only a few times. The V and J genes are TRBV7-3 and TRBJ1-2; 7 nucleotides agree with TRBD1. This CDR3 has 13 residues. Germline trimming cut 0 bases from V and 6 bases from J; bases unmatched to any gene: 1. Looked up from germline, CDR1 is SGHTA and CDR2 is FQGTGA. As DNA, the CDR3 is TGTGCCAGCAGCTTAACACAGGGGAATGGCTACACCTTC. Its translation is CASSLTQGNGYTF.

This chain joins TRBV15 and TRBJ2-7; 11 bases fit TRBD2. This CDR3 contains 15 residues. Germline values: CDR1 LNHNV, CDR2 YYDKDF (reference sequence). Trimming cost V 0 bases and J 3 bases; bases outside gene matches: 1. CDR3 amino acids: CATSRDGTSGYEQYF. The DNA of the CDR3 is TGTGCCACCAGCAGAGATGGGACTAGCGGCTACGAGCAGTACTTC.

The rearrangement uses TRBV29-1 and TRBJ2-7; 10 positions match TRBD2. Germline V gene lookup returns CDR1 SQVTM and CDR2 ANQGSEA. The V segment lost 7 bases and the J segment 4 bases; nucleotides outside the gene matches: 13. The CDR3 has 15 amino acids. The CDR3 sequence is CSGRGLAGVMYEQYF. The CDR3 DNA reads TGCAGCGGGAGGGGTCTAGCGGGAGTAATGTACGAGCAGTACTTC.

The CDR3 DNA reads as TGTGCCAGCAGTGGCTTATGGACGCAGTATTTT. Amino acids: CASSGLWTQYF. The chain joins TRBV25-1 to TRBJ2-3; D gene unclear. Germline V lookup: CDR1 MGHDK, CDR2 SYGVNS. The CDR3 is 11 residues long. Trimming stripped 4 bases from V and 9 bases from J, with 8 bases between.

This rearrangement joins TRBV4-1 to TRBJ1-5; D remains unclear. CDR1 and CDR2 (germline): MGHRA, YSYEKL. Trimming stripped 0 bases from V and 9 bases from J, with 15 bases between. CDR3 length equals 15 residues. CDR3 nucleotides: TGCGCCAGCAGCCAAGATTTGGCAGCCTCAACGCCCCAGCATTTT. It is translated as CASSQDLAASTPQHF.

CDR3 sequence reads: CSGGTVYQAFF. CDR3 nucleotide sequence: TGCAGCGGGGGGACAGTCTATCAAGCTTTCTTT. The genes are TRBV29-1 and TRBJ1-1; 7 nucleotides line up with TRBD1. The CDR3 sequence is 11 residues long. Germline CDR1 SQVTM, CDR2 ANQGSEA. Trimming cost V 7 bases and J 9 bases; bases outside gene matches: 8.

This clone was seen a few times. The chain carries TRBV2 and TRBJ1-2; 7 bases fit TRBD1. CDR3 length: 14 amino acids. Germline-derived CDR1 and CDR2 are SNHLY and FYNNEI. V dropped 5 bases and J dropped 9; count of bases not matched to a gene: 12. CDR3 in DNA: TGTGCCAGCAGTCCCACGGGACAGCCTCGGCGCTACACCTTC. Its protein is CASSPTGQPRRYTF.

The chain recombines TRBV5-1 with TRBJ2-2; D possibly corresponds to TRBD2 (6 bases). Germline values: CDR1 SGHRS, CDR2 YFSETQ. The CDR3 contains 14 residues. The V end was cut by 4 bases, the J end by 4 bases, with 11 bases between. In DNA form, the CDR3 reads TGCGCCAGCAGCACCGGAGGGACCACCGGGGAGCTGTTTTTT. Its translation: CASSTGGTTGELFF.

This clone has only a few counts. This rearrangement joins TRBV28 to TRBJ1-4; TRBD1 might be the D (6 bases). The CDR3 has 15 amino acids. V was cut by 6 bases and J by 6 bases, with 17 bases left in between. Germline CDR1 MDHEN, CDR2 SYDVKM. CDR3 nucleotides: TGTGCCAGCAGCAATTTTGGGGGCCGGGATGAAAAACTGTTTTTT. Translating it yields CASSNFGGRDEKLFF.

This rearrangement joins TRBV19 to TRBJ2-7; the D call may be TRBD1 or TRBD2 (5 bases each). The V end lost 4 bases, the J end lost 6 bases, and 10 bases lay between the germline ends. This CDR3 spans 12 amino acids. CDR1 LNHDA and CDR2 SQIVND come from the germline V gene (reference sequence). The CDR3, as DNA: TGTGCCAGTAGTAGAGGGACGGGCGAGCAGTACTTC. Its translation is CASSRGTGEQYF.

This chain connects TRBV5-4 to TRBJ2-5; no clear D gene. The CDR3 contains 14 residues. V was shortened by 0 bases and J by 0 bases, with 6 bases between the two germline ends. Germline V gene data show CDR1 as SGHNT and CDR2 as YYREEE (reference sequence). The CDR3 DNA sequence: TGTGCCAGCAGCTTGGGCCAGAACCAAGAGACCCAGTACTTC. Translation: CASSLGQNQETQYF.

The chain couples TRBV7-9 to TRBJ2-1, with unresolved D. This CDR3 is 13 amino acids long. Deletions cut 5 bases from V and 7 bases from J, with 12 bases between. Germline V lookup: CDR1 SEHNR, CDR2 FQNEAQ (reference sequence). The CDR3 region is CASSTPAGNEQFF. The CDR3 DNA reads as TGTGCCAGCAGCACTCCGGCCGGGAATGAGCAGTTCTTC.

This clone was counted once. This sequence joins TRBV5-1 and TRBJ2-5; TRBD2 might be the D (5 bases). Trimming removed 1 base at V and 5 bases at J, with 12 bases between. The germline V gene has CDR1 SGHRS and CDR2 YFSETQ. The CDR3 totals 14 residues. The CDR3 DNA follows: TGCGCCAGCAGCTTGAACGGGGATCAGGAGACCCAGTACTTC. Its translation is CASSLNGDQETQYF.